The source of this T cell receptor (beta chain) is a study of shared clonotypes between healthy human individuals. Study observations and caveats: Non-shared clonotypes had lower generation probabilities than clonotypes shared by all four sorted-subset donors.

This CDR3 has 19 amino acids. The V and J ends lost 4 bases and 4 bases respectively, with 28 bases between them. Germline CDR1 reads SNHLY; CDR2 reads FYNNEI. A remark on this clone: No antigen is known for it.

Each sorted subset replicate got 200 ng genomic DNA, tens of thousands of genomes. The method was immunoSEQ multiplex PCR; TCRdb's version includes in-frame clones alone and lacks a portion of them. The sample shows some 2.1 million clones, approximately 92% of them seen only once. As defined, naive CD8 cells were CD45RO-negative and positively selected for CCR7, with terminally differentiated effector memory CD45RA+ cells excluded. Healthy HIV-negative adults with no recent acute infections or vaccinations were recruited as donors. Every one of the donors was a Caucasian adult that lived in Nashville, Tennessee.

This receptor was taken from a man younger than 35 in good health. Some clones in this sample may be carry-over from other donors' samples. The chain combines TRBV2 with TRBJ2-5, with D perhaps matching TRBD1 or TRBD2 (7 bases each). Sequenced: naive CD8+ T cells from PBMCs. The CDR3 nucleotides are TGTGCCAGCAGTGCGGAGGCAGGGAGGGGGCCGGTTTCCAGAGAGACCCAGTACTTC. Encoded protein: CASSAEAGRGPVSRETQYF.